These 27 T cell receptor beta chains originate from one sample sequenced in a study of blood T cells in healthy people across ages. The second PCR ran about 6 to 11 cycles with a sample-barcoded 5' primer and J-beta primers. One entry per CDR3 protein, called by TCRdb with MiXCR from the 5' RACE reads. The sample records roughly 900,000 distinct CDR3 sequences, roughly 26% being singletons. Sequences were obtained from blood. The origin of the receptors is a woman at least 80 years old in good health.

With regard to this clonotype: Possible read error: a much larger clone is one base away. For the CDR3, the DNA is TGTGCCAGCAGTGAAGCGCTAGCGGGGGGGTTCGGGGAGACCCAGTACTTC. Protein: CASSEALAGGFGETQYF. The V gene is TRBV2, the J gene TRBJ2-5; 12 bases align to TRBD2. The CDR3 is 17 residues long. With 0 bases clipped from V and 5 bases from J, the junction kept 7 bases outside the gene matches. From germline, CDR1 is SNHLY and CDR2 FYNNEI.

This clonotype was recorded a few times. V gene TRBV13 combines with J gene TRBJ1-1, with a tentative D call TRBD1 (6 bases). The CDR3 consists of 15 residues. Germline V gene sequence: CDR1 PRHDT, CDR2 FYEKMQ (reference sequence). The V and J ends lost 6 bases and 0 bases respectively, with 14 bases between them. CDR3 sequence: CASRSIDRLNTEAFF. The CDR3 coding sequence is TGTGCCAGCAGGTCGATCGACAGGTTGAACACTGAAGCTTTCTTT.

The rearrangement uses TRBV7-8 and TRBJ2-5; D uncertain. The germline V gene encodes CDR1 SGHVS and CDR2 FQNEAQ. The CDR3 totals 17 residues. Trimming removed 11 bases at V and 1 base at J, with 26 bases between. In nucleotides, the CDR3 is TGTGCCGGCCGACGTGCGTGGCAGCCTAATAGCCAAGAGACCCAGTACTTC. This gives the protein CAGRRAWQPNSQETQYF. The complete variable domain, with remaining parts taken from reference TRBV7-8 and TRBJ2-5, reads GAGVSQSPRYKVAKRGQDVALRCDPISGHVSLFWYQQALGQGPEFLTYFQNEAQLDKSGLPSDRFFAERPEGSVSTLKIQRTQQEDSAVYLCAGRRAWQPNSQETQYFGPGTRLLVL.

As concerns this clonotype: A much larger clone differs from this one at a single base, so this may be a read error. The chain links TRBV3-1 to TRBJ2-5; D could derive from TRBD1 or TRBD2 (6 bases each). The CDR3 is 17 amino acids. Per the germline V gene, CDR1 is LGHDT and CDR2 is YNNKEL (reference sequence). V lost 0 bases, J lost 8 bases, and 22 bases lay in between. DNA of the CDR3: TGTGCCAGCAGCCAAGATCGGGGGCCTAGTACGGGGGACACCCAGTACTTC. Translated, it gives CASSQDRGPSTGDTQYF.

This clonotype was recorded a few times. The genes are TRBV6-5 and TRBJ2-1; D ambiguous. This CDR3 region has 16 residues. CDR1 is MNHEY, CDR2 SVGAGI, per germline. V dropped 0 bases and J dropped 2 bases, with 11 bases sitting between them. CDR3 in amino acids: CASSYSWDPTYNEQFF. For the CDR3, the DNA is TGTGCCAGCAGTTACTCATGGGATCCGACCTACAATGAGCAGTTCTTC.

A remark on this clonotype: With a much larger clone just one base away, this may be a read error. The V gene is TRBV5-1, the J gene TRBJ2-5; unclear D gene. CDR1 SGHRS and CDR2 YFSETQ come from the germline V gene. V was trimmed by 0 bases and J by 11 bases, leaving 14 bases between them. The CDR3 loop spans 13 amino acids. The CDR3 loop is CASSLEASREQYF. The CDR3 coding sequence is TGCGCCAGCAGCTTGGAGGCTAGTCGAGAGCAGTACTTC.

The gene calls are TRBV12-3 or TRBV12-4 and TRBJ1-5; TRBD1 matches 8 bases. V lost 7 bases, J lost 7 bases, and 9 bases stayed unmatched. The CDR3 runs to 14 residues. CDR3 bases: TGTGCCAGCACCCTGCGACAGGGGAGGCAGCCCCAGCATTTT. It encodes CASTLRQGRQPQHF.

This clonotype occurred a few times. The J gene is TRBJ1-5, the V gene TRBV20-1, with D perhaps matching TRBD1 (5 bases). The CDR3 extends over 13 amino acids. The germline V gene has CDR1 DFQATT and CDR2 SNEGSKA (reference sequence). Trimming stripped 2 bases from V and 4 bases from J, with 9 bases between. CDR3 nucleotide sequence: TGCAGTGCTAGACGTCGGGGGAATCAGCCCCAGCATTTT. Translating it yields CSARRRGNQPQHF.

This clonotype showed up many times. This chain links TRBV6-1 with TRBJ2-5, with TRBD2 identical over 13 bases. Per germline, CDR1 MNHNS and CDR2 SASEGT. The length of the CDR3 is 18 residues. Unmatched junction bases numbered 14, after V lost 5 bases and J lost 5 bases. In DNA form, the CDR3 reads TGTGCCAGCAGTCCATGGACTAGCGGGGGTACGGGGAGGGAGACCCAGTACTTC. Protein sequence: CASSPWTSGGTGRETQYF.

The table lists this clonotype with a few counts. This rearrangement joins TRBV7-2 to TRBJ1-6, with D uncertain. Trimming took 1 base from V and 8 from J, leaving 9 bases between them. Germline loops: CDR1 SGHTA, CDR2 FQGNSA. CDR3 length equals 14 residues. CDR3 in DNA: TGTGCCAGCAGCTTAGTAGGGAACGATTCACCCCTCCACTTT. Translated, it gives CASSLVGNDSPLHF. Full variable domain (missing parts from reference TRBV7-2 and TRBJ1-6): GAGVSQSPSNKVTEKGKDVELRCDPISGHTALYWYRQSLGQGLEFLIYFQGNSAPDKSGLPSDRFSAERTGGSVSTLTIQRTQQEDSAVYLCASSLVGNDSPLHFGNGTRLTVT.

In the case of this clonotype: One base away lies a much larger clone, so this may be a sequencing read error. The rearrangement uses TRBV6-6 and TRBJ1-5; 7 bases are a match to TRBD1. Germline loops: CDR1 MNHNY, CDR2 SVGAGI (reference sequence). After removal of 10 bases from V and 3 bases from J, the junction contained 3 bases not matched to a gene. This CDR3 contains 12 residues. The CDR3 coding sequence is TGTGCCATGGGGACAGTCAATCAGCCCCAGCATTTT. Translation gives CAMGTVNQPQHF.

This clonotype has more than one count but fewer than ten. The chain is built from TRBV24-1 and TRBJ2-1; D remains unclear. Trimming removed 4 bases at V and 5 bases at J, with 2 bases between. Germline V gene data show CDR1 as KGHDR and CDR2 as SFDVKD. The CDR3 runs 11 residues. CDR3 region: CATSEHNEQFF. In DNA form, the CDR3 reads TGTGCCACCAGTGAACACAATGAGCAGTTCTTC.

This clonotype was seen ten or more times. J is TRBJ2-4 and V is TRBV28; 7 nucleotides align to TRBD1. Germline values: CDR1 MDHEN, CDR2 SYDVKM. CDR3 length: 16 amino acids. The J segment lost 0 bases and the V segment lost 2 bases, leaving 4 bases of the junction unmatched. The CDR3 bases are TGTGCCAGCAGTTTAGGGGACAGACTAGCCAAAAACATTCAGTACTTC. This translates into CASSLGDRLAKNIQYF.

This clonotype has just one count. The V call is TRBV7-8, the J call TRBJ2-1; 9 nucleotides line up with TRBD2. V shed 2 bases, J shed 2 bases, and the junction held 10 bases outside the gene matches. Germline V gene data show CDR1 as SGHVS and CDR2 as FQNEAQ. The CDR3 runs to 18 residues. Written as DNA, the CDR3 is TGTGCCAGCAGCTTACTCGTCAGACTAGCGGATACCTACAATGAGCAGTTCTTC. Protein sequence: CASSLLVRLADTYNEQFF.

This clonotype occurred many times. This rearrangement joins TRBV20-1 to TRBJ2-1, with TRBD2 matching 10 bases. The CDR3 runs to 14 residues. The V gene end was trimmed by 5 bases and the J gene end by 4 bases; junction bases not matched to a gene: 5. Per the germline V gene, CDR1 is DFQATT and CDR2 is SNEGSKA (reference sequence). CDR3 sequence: CSALRTSGYNEQFF. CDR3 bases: TGCAGTGCTCTACGGACTAGCGGATACAATGAGCAGTTCTTC.

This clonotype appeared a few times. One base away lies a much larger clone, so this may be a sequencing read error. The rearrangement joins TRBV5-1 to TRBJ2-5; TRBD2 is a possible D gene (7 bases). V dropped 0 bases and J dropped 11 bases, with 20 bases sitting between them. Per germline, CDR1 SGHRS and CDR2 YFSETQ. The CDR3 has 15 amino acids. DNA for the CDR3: TGCGCCAGCAGCTTGGCCGGGGGGACAAACACGGAGCAGTACTTC. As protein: CASSLAGGTNTEQYF.

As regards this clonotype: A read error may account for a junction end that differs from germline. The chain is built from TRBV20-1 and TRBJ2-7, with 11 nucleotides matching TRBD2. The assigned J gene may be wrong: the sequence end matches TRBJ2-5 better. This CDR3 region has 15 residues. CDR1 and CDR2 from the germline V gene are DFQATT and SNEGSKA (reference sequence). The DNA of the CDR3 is TGCAGTGCTAGAGATTGGACTAGCGGGCAAGGGACCCAGTACTTC. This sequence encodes CSARDWTSGQGTQYF.

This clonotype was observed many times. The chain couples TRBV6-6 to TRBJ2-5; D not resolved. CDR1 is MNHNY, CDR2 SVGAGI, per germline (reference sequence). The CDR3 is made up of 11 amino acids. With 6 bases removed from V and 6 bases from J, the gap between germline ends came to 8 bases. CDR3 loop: CASSPSQTQYF. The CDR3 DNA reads TGTGCCAGCAGCCCCAGCCAGACCCAGTACTTC.

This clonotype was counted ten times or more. The CDR3: CASSLLMNTEAFF. CDR3 bases: TGTGCCAGCAGCCTCCTTATGAACACTGAAGCTTTCTTT. J is TRBJ1-1 and V is TRBV14, with unresolved D. Germline CDR1 reads SGHDN; CDR2 reads FVKESK. The CDR3 extends over 13 amino acids. Trimming shortened V by 4 bases and J by 0 bases, and 6 bases separated the two germline ends.

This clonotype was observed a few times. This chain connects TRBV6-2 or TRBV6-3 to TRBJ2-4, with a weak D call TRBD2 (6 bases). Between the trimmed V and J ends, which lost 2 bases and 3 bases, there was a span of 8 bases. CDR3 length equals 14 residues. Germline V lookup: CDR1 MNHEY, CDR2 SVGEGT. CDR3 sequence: CASSYLGGKNIQYF. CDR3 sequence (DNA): TGTGCCAGCAGTTACCTCGGGGGCAAAAACATTCAGTACTTC.

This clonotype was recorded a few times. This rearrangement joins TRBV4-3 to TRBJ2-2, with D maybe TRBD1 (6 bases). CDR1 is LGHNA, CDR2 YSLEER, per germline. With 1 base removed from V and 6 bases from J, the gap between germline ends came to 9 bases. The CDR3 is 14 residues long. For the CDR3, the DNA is TGCGCCAGCAGCCAAGGTACAGGGTCCGGGGAGCTGTTTTTT. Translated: CASSQGTGSGELFF.

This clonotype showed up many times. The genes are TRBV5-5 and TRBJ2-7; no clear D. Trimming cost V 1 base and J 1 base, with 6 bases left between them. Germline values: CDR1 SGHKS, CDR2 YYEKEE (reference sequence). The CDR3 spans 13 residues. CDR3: CASSLPASYEQYF. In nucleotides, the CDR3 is TGTGCCAGCAGCTTGCCGGCTTCCTACGAGCAGTACTTC.

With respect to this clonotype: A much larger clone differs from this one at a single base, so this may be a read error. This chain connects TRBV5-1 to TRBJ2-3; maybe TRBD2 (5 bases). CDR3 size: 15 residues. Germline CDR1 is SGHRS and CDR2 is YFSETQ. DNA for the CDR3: TGCGCCAGCAGCGTAACGGGAATAGCAACAGATATGCAGTATTTT. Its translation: CASSVTGIATDMQYF.

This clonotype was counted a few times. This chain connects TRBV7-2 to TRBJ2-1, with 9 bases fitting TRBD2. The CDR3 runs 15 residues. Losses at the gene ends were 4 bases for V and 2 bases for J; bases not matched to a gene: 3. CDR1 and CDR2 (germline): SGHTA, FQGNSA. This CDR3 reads CASSSGTSTYNEQFF. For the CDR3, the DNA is TGTGCCAGCAGCTCCGGGACTAGCACCTACAATGAGCAGTTCTTC.

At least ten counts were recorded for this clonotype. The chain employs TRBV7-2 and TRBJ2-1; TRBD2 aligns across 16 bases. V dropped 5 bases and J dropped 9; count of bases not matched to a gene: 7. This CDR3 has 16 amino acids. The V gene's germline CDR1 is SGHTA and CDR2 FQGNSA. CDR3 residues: CASSGGLAGGQVEQFF. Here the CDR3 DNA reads TGTGCCAGCAGCGGGGGACTAGCGGGGGGGCAGGTTGAGCAGTTCTTC.

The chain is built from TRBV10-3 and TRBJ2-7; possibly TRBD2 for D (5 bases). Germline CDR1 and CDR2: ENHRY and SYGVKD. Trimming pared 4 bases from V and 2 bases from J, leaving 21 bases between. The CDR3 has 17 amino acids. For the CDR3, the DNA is TGTGCCATCAGTGCAATGGTACTTGGGAGCGGAGCCTACGAGCAGTACTTC. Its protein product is CAISAMVLGSGAYEQYF.

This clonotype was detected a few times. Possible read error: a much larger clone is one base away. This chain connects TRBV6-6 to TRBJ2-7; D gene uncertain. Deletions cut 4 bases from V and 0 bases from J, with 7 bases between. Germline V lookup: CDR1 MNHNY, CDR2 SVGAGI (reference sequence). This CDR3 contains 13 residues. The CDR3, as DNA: TGTGCCAGCAGTTTCCAGAGCTCCTACGAGCAGTACTTC. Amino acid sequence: CASSFQSSYEQYF.